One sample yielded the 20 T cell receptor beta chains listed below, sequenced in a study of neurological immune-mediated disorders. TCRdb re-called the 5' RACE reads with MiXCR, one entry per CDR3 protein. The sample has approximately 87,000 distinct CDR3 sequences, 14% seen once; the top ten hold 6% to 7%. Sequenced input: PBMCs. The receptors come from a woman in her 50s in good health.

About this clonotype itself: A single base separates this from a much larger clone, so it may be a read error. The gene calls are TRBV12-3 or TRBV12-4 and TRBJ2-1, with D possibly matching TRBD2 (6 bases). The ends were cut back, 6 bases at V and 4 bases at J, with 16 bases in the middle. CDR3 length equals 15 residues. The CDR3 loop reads CASSPLRGLYNEQFF. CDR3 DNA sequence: TGTGCCAGCAGCCCCTTGCGGGGCCTTTACAATGAGCAGTTCTTC.

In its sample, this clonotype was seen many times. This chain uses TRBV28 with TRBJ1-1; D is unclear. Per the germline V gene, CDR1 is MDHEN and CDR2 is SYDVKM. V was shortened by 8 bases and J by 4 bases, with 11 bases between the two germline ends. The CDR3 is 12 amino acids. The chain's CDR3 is CASLRVATEAFF. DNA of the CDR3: TGTGCCAGCCTTAGGGTGGCCACTGAAGCTTTCTTT. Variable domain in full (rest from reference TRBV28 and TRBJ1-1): DVKVTQSSRYLVKRTGEKVFLECVQDMDHENMFWYRQDPGLGLRLIYFSYDVKMKEKGDIPEGYSVSREKKERFSLILESASTNQTSMYLCASLRVATEAFFGQGTRLTVV.

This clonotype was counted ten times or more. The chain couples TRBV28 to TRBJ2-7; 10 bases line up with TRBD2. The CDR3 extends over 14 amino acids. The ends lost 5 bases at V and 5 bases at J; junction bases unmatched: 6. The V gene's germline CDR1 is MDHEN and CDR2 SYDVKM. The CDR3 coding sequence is TGTGCCAGCAGTCCTAGCGGGAGAAACCACGAGCAGTACTTC. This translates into CASSPSGRNHEQYF.

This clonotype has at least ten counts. The CDR3 sequence: CSARFSGGPKTQYF. As DNA, the CDR3 is TGCAGTGCTAGATTTTCGGGAGGGCCAAAGACCCAGTACTTC. V usage is TRBV20-1 and J usage is TRBJ2-5; the match to TRBD2 covers 8 bases. Trimming took 2 bases from V and 6 from J; bases not matched to a gene: 8. Per germline, CDR1 DFQATT and CDR2 SNEGSKA (reference sequence). This CDR3 is built from 14 residues.

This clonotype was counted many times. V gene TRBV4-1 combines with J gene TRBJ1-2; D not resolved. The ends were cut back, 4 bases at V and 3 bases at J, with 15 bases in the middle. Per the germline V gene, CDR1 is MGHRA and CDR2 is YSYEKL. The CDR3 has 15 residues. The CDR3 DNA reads TGCGCCAGCAGCCCACTTATGAGGCCTGACTATGGCTACACCTTC. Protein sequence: CASSPLMRPDYGYTF.

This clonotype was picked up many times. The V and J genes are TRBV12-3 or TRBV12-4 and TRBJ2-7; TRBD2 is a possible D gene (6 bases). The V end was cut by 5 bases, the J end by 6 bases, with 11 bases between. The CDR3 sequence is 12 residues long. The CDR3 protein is CASSRLGPEQYF. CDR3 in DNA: TGTGCCAGCAGTAGACTAGGTCCCGAGCAGTACTTC.

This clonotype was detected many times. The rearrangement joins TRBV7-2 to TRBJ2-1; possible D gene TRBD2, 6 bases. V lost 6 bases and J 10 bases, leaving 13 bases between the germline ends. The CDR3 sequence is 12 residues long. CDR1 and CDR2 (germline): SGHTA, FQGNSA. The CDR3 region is CASRRTSMEQFF. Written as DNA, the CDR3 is TGTGCCAGCAGGAGAACTAGCATGGAGCAGTTCTTC.

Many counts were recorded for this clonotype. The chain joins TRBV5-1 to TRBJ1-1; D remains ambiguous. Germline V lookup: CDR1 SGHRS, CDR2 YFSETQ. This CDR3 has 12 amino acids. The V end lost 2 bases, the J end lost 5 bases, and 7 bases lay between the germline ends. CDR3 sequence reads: CASSFPRTEAFF. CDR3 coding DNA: TGCGCCAGCAGCTTTCCCAGGACTGAAGCTTTCTTT.

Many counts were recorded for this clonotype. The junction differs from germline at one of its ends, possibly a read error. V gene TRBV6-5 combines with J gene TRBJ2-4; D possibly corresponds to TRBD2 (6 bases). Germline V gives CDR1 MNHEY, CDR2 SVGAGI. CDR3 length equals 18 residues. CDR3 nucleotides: TGTGCCAGCAGTAACTCGCCCGGGACTTACGCGTCCAAAAACATTCAGTACTTC. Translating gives CASSNSPGTYASKNIQYF.

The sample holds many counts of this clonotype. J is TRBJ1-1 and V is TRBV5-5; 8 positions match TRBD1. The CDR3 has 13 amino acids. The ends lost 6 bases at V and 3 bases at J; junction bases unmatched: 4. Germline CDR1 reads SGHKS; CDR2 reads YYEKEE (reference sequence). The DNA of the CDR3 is TGTGCCAGCATAGGACAGGGCCACACTGAAGCTTTCTTT. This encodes CASIGQGHTEAFF.

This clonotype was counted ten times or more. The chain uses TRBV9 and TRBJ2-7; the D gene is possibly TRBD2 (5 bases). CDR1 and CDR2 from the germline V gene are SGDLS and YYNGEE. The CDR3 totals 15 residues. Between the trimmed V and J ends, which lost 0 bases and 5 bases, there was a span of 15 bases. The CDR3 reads CASSVGRGRFNEQYF. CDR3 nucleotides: TGTGCCAGCAGCGTAGGAAGAGGGAGATTCAACGAGCAGTACTTC.

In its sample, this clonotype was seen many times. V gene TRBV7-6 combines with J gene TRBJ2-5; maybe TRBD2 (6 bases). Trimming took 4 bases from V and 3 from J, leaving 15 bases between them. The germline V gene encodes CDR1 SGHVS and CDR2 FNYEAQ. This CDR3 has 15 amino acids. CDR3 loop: CASSSRRGLEETQYF. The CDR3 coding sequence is TGTGCCAGCAGCTCCCGCCGGGGGTTGGAAGAGACCCAGTACTTC. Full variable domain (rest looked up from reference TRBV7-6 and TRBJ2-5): GAGVSQSPRYKVTKRGQDVALRCDPISGHVSLYWYRQALGQGPEFLTYFNYEAQQDKSGLPNDRFSAERPEGSISTLTIQRTEQRDSAMYRCASSSRRGLEETQYFGPGTRLLVL.

DNA for the CDR3: TGCGCCAGTTCGACAGGGATGCAGGAGACCCAGTACTTC. Protein: CASSTGMQETQYF. This chain uses TRBV5-1 with TRBJ2-5, with 7 bases aligning to TRBD1. This CDR3 spans 13 amino acids. From germline, CDR1 is SGHRS and CDR2 YFSETQ. V gave up 8 bases and J gave up 5 bases; unmatched junction bases: 9.

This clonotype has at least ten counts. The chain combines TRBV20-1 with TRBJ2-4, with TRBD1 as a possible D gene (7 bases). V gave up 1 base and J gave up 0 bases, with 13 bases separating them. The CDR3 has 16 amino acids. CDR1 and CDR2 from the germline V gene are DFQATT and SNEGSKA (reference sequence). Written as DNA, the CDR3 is TGCAGTGCTAGAGGAGGAGGGGGCTTAGCCAAAAACATTCAGTACTTC. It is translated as CSARGGGGLAKNIQYF.

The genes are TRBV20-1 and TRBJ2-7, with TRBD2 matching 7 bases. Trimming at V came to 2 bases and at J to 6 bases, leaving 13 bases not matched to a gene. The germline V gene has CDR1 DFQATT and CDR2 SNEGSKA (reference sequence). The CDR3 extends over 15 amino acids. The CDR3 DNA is TGCAGTGCTAGAAGGTGGGGAGGGGACGATCCCGAGCAGTACTTC. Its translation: CSARRWGGDDPEQYF.

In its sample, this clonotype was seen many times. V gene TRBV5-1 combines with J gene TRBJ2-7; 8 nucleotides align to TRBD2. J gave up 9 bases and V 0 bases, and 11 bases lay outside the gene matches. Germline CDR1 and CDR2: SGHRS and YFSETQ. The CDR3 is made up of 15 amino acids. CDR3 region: CASSLGQRGSSAQYF. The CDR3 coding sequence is TGCGCCAGCAGCTTGGGACAGCGGGGGTCCTCGGCGCAGTACTTC.

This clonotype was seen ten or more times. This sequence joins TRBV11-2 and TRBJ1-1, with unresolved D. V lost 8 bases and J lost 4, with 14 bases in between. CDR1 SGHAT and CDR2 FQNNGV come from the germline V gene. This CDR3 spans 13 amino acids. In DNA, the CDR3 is TGTGCCAGCCTCAAGGACCGCTTCACTGAAGCTTTCTTT. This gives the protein CASLKDRFTEAFF.

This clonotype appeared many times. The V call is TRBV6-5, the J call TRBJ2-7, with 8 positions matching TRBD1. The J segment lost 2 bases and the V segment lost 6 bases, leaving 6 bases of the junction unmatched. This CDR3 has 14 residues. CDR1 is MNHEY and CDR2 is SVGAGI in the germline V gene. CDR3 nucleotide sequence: TGTGCCAGCAGATACAGGGGGGATCCCTACGAGCAGTACTTC. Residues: CASRYRGDPYEQYF.

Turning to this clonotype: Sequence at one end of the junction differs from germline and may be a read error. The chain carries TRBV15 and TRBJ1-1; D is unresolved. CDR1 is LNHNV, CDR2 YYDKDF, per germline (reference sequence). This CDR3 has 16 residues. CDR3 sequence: CTTSRDLASMNTEDFF. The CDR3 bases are TGTACCACCAGCAGAGATCTGGCCAGCATGAACACTGAAGATTTCTTT.

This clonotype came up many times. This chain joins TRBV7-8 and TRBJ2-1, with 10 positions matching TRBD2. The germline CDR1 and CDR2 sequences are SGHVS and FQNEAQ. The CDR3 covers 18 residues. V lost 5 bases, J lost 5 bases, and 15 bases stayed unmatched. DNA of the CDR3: TGTGCCAGCAGCCTACCTCTACGACTAGCGGGTCTGAACAATGAGCAGTTCTTC. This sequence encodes CASSLPLRLAGLNNEQFF.